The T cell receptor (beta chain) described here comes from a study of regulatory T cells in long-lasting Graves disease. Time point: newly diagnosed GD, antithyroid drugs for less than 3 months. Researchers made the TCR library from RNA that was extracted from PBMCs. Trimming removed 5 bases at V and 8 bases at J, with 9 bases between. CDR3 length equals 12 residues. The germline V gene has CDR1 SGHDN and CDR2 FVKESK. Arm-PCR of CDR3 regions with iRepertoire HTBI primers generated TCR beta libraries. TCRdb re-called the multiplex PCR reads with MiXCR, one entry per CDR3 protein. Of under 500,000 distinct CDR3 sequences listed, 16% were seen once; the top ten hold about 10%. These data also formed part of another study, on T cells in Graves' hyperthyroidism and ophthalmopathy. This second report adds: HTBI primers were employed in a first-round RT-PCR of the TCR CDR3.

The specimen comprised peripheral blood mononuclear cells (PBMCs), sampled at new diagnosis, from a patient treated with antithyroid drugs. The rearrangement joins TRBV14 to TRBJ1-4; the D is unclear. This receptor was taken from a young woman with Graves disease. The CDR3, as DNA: TGTGCCAGCAGCGGGGTGGCGGAAAAACTGTTTTTT. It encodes CASSGVAEKLFF.